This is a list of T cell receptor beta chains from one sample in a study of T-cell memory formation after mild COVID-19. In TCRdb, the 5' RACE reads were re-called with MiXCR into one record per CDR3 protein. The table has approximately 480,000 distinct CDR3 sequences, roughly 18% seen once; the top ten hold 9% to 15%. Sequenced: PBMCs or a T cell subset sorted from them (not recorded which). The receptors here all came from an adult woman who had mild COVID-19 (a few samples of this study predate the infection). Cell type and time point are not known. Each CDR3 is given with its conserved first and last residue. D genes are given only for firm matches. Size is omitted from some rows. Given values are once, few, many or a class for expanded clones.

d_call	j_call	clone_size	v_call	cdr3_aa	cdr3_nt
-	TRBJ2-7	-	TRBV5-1	CASSPEPGHGPYEQYF	TGCGCCAGCAGCCCAGAACCGGGACACGGACCCTACGAGCAGTACTTC
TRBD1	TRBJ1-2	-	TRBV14	CASSPNRGQFGYTF	TGTGCCAGCAGCCCTAACAGGGGCCAGTTCGGCTACACCTTC
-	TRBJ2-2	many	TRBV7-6	CASSRDGLNTGELFF	TGTGCCAGCAGCAGGGACGGCCTCAACACCGGGGAGCTGTTTTTT
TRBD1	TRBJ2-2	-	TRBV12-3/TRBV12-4	CASSLRQGWGTGELFF	TGTGCCAGCAGTCTCCGACAGGGCTGGGGGACCGGGGAGCTGTTTTTT
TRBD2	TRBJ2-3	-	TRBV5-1	CASSFAGARGADTQYF	TGCGCCAGCAGCTTTGCGGGAGCGCGAGGGGCAGATACGCAGTATTTT
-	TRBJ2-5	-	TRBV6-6	CASMTMGRQETQYF	TGTGCCAGCATGACCATGGGACGCCAAGAGACCCAGTACTTC
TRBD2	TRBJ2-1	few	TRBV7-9	CASRTSEKAEQFF	TGTGCCAGCAGGACTAGCGAGAAAGCTGAGCAGTTCTTC
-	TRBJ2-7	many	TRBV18	CASSPQPGSSYEQYF	TGTGCCAGCTCACCTCAACCAGGGAGCTCCTACGAGCAGTACTTC
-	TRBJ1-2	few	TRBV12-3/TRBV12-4	CASSFTGQGYTF	TGTGCCAGCAGTTTTACAGGGCAGGGCTACACCTTC
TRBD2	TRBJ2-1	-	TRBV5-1	CASSDIAGGYNEQFF	TGCGCCAGCAGTGATATAGCGGGGGGCTACAATGAGCAGTTCTTC
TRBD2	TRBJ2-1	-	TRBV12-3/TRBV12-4	CASTLAGGPNEQFF	TGTGCCAGCACACTAGCGGGGGGGCCTAATGAGCAGTTCTTC
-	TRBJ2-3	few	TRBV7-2	CASSIGDSTADTQYF	TGTGCCAGCAGCATAGGAGACAGTACCGCAGATACGCAGTATTTT
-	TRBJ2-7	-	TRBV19	CASSRPQGSEQYF	TGTGCCAGTAGTAGACCTCAGGGGAGCGAGCAGTACTTC
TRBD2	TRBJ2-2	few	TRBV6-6	CASRSSGGAQNTGELFF	TGTGCCAGCAGGTCTAGCGGGGGGGCCCAGAACACCGGGGAGCTGTTTTTT
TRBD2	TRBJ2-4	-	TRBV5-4	CANSNSGRVNIQYF	TGTGCCAACAGCAATAGCGGGAGGGTGAACATTCAGTACTTC
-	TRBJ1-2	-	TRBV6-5	CATTPSGPNYGYTF	TGTGCCACCACGCCGTCAGGGCCTAACTATGGCTACACCTTC
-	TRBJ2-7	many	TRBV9	CASSPSSGTPYEQYF	TGTGCCAGCAGCCCGAGCTCCGGGACACCCTACGAGCAGTACTTC
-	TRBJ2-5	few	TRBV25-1	CASSETFGVAYQETQYF	TGTGCCAGCAGTGAAACCTTCGGAGTAGCGTACCAAGAGACCCAGTACTTC
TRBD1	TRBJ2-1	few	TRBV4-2	CASSQDWGTGNEQFF	TGTGCCAGCAGCCAAGATTGGGGGACAGGCAATGAGCAGTTCTTC